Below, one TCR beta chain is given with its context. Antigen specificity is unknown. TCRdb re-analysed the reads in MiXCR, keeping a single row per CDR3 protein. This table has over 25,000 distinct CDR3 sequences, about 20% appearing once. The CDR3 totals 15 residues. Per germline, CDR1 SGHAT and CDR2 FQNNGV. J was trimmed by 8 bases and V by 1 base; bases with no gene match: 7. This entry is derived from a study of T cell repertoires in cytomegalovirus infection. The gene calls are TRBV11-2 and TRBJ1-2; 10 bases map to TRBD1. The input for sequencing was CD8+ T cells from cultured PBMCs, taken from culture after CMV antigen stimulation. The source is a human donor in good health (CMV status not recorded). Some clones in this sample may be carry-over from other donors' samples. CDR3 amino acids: CASSLGDRGLSGYTF. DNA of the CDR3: TGTGCCAGCAGCTTAGGGGACAGGGGATTGTCCGGCTACACCTTC.